The 25 T cell receptor beta chains presented below share a single source sample, sequenced in a study of T cells in women clearing cervical HPV infection. Measured with immunoSEQ multiplex PCR; TCRdb has only the in-frame clones, and not every one. The table lists about 33,000 clones. The sample taken for sequencing was blood buffy coat. The receptor set was obtained from a woman between 18 and 70 years old with a cervical HPV16 infection that either progressed to CIN3+ or cleared (not recorded which).

With respect to this clone: Read coverage stops 3 residues before the CDR3 terminus; the germline J gene supplies the remainder. This chain uses TRBV14 with TRBJ2-3, with D uncertain. From germline, CDR1 is SGHDN and CDR2 FVKESK. V shed 3 bases and J shed 2 bases, with 9 bases lying between them. This CDR3 has 14 residues. The CDR3 bases that were read are TGTGCCAGCAGCCAGGCTAGGCACACAGATACG. Its translation: CASSQARHTDT. The whole CDR3 is CASSQARHTDTQYF.

To note about this clone: The CDR3 end lies 3 residues beyond the end of the read and is filled in from the germline J gene. The chain is built from TRBV7-3 and TRBJ1-1, with D unclear. V was shortened by 4 bases and J by 1 base, with 7 bases between the two germline ends. The CDR3 loop spans 13 amino acids. CDR1 and CDR2 from the germline V gene are SGHTA and FQGTGA. Partial CDR3 DNA: TGTGCCAGCAGCTACCAGCGGAACACTGAA. Amino acid sequence: CASSYQRNTE. The whole CDR3 protein reads CASSYQRNTEAFF. Looking up the rest from reference TRBV7-3 and TRBJ1-1 gives the full variable domain: GAGVSQTPSNKVTEKGKYVELRCDPISGHTALYWYRQSLGQGPEFLIYFQGTGAADDSGLPNDRFFAVRPEGSVSTLKIQRTERGDSAVYLCASSYQRNTEAFFGQGTRLTVV.

As to this clone: The missing CDR3 end, 3 residues past where the read stops, is filled in from the germline J gene. The V gene is TRBV19, the J gene TRBJ2-5; 9 bases match TRBD1. Trimming at V came to 10 bases and at J to 5 bases, leaving 11 bases not matched to a gene. Germline V gene lookup returns CDR1 LNHDA and CDR2 SQIVND (reference sequence). The CDR3 loop spans 14 amino acids. The CDR3 DNA, read in part, is TGTGCCACTTCTCGGGACAGGGATGGGGAGACC. Translating gives CATSRDRDGET. The whole CDR3 protein reads CATSRDRDGETQYF.

The CDR3 loop reads CASSGQVWTDTQYF. The CDR3 bases that were read are TGTGCCAGCAGTGGACAGGTATGGACAGATACG. The chain combines TRBV6-1 with TRBJ2-3; tentative D call: TRBD1 (6 bases). The read ends 3 residues shy of where the CDR3 ends; the end is completed using the germline J gene. From germline, CDR1 is MNHNS and CDR2 SASEGT. The CDR3 has 14 amino acids. The ends were cut back, 4 bases at V and 3 bases at J, with 11 bases in the middle.

In regard to this clone: The CDR3 end lies 3 residues beyond the end of the read and is filled in from the germline J gene. J is TRBJ2-5 and V is TRBV2, with TRBD1 identical over 8 bases. The CDR3 totals 13 residues. CDR1 SNHLY and CDR2 FYNNEI come from the germline V gene. The V and J ends lost 4 bases and 5 bases, in that order; junction bases with no gene match: 3. The DNA read from the CDR3 is TGTGCCAGCAGTGGTTACAGGGGGGAGACC. Translation: CASSGYRGET. The entire CDR3 protein is CASSGYRGETQYF.

In regard to this clone: The read ends 3 residues early relative to the CDR3; the germline J gene fills the gap. The V and J genes are TRBV28 and TRBJ1-2; 9 bases align to TRBD1. This CDR3 region has 16 residues. The J segment lost 3 bases and the V segment lost 6 bases, leaving 11 bases of the junction unmatched. Germline CDR1 reads MDHEN; CDR2 reads SYDVKM. The sequenced part of the CDR3 DNA is TGTGCCAGCAGCCAACAGGGGGCGGTCCACTACTATGGC. This translates into CASSQQGAVHYYG. The whole CDR3 reads CASSQQGAVHYYGYTF.

By frequency, this clone registers medium-sized (0.01 to 0.1%). The sequence runs out 3 residues before the end of the CDR3; the remainder is reconstructed from the germline J gene. This chain connects TRBV5-1 to TRBJ2-3, with TRBD2 as a possible D gene (6 bases). Looked up from germline, CDR1 is SGHRS and CDR2 is YFSETQ. V was pared by 0 bases and J by 4 bases, with 9 bases between. CDR3 size: 14 residues. The sequenced CDR3 bases are TGCGCCAGCAGCTTGGATACTAGCTCAGATACG. Its translation: CASSLDTSSDT. The CDR3 in full is CASSLDTSSDTQYF.

As to this clone: With the read ending 3 residues before the CDR3 end, the germline J gene is used to fill in that end. This chain links TRBV30 with TRBJ1-2, with D possibly TRBD1 on 6 matching bases. Germline values: CDR1 GTSNPN, CDR2 SVGIG (reference sequence). The CDR3 contains 12 residues. CDR3 region: CAWSVGGQSYTF. Incomplete CDR3 DNA: TGTGCCTGGAGTGTAGGGGGTCAGAGC.

As concerns this clone: Read coverage stops 3 residues before the CDR3 terminus; the germline J gene supplies the remainder. The rearrangement links TRBV29-1 to TRBJ1-2; D might be TRBD1 (6 bases). This CDR3 has 13 residues. Trimming cost V 3 bases and J 7 bases, with 15 bases left between them. Germline CDR1 and CDR2: SQVTM and ANQGSEA. The sequenced CDR3 bases are TGCAGCGTTGATAGCGGGGGCGGGTTTGGC. It is translated as CSVDSGGGFG. The full CDR3 reads CSVDSGGGFGYTF.

For this clone: The read stops 3 residues short of the end of the CDR3; the missing end is completed from the germline J gene. This rearrangement joins TRBV10-1 to TRBJ2-7; TRBD1 aligns across 12 bases. CDR1 and CDR2 (germline): WNHNN, SYGVQD (reference sequence). J was trimmed by 6 bases and V by 6 bases; bases with no gene match: 9. This CDR3 region has 15 residues. CDR3 bases read: TGCGCCAGCAGCGATCCCGGGACAGGGGGCCGCGAG. Its protein is CASSDPGTGGRE. The complete CDR3 protein is CASSDPGTGGREQYF.

Concerning this clone: The sequence runs out 3 residues before the end of the CDR3; the remainder is reconstructed from the germline J gene. The same CDR3 also results from other DNA sequences found in this sample. The chain is built from TRBV19 and TRBJ1-4; the D gene is possibly TRBD1 (5 bases). CDR1 and CDR2 from the germline V gene are LNHDA and SQIVND (reference sequence). The CDR3 is 14 residues long. V lost 8 bases and J 5 bases, leaving 15 bases between the germline ends. CDR3 sequence: CASHRRGLNEKLFF. Incomplete CDR3 DNA: TGTGCCAGTCACCGTCGGGGGTTGAATGAAAAA. Supplemented by reference TRBV19 and TRBJ1-4, the full variable domain reads DGGITQSPKYLFRKEGQNVTLSCEQNLNHDAMYWYRQDPGQGLRLIYYSQIVNDFQKGDIAEGYSVSREKKESFPLTVTSAQKNPTAFYLCASHRRGLNEKLFFGSGTQLSVL.

About this clone: The read terminates 3 residues before the CDR3 end, so the remaining end is supplied by the germline J gene. V and J are TRBV4-1 and TRBJ2-3; TRBD2 might be the D (5 bases). CDR1 and CDR2 (germline): MGHRA, YSYEKL. The CDR3 length is 16 residues. Trimming pared 0 bases from V and 2 bases from J, leaving 12 bases between. CDR3 DNA, as far as it was read: TGCGCCAGCAGCCAAGATGTCGGGGTGTACACAGATACG. Translation: CASSQDVGVYTDT. The CDR3 in its entirety is CASSQDVGVYTDTQYF.

To note about this clone: The read falls 3 residues short of the CDR3 end, and the missing part is taken from the germline J gene. This chain joins TRBV20-1 and TRBJ1-6, with a tentative D call TRBD1 (6 bases). Germline CDR1 reads DFQATT; CDR2 reads SNEGSKA (reference sequence). This CDR3 is 15 amino acids long. Trimming took 6 bases from V and 0 from J, leaving 12 bases between them. The part of the CDR3 DNA that was read is TGCAGTGCAAAGGACAGTAGCTCCTATAATTCACCC. Its protein is CSAKDSSSYNSP. The full CDR3 protein reads CSAKDSSSYNSPLHF.

As concerns this clone: The read comes to an end 3 residues before the CDR3 does, leaving the germline J gene to fill in the end. The chain joins TRBV30 to TRBJ1-2, with D hard to call. CDR1 and CDR2 (germline): GTSNPN, SVGIG (reference sequence). The CDR3 contains 12 residues. Trimming cost V 0 bases and J 4 bases, with 6 bases left between them. The part of the CDR3 DNA that was read is TGTGCCTGGAGTGTACTTACCTATGGC. Translating it yields CAWSVLTYG. The whole CDR3 protein reads CAWSVLTYGYTF.

With regard to this clone: The CDR3 is cut off 3 residues early in the read; its end comes from the germline J gene. The V call is TRBV28, the J call TRBJ2-2; 7 positions agree with TRBD1. Germline V gene lookup returns CDR1 MDHEN and CDR2 SYDVKM. The CDR3 is made up of 14 amino acids. The junction had 8 bases not matched to a gene; V was cut back by 7 bases and J by 6 bases. The covered CDR3 bases are TGTGCCAGCATAAGACAGGGTCGTCCCGGGGAG. The encoded protein is CASIRQGRPGE. The full CDR3 protein is CASIRQGRPGELFF.

A word on this clone: The read terminates 3 residues ahead of where the CDR3 ends, so the germline J gene completes it. The chain is built from TRBV12-5 and TRBJ2-1; 7 bases match TRBD2. Germline V gives CDR1 LGHNT, CDR2 FRNRAP. CDR3 length: 15 amino acids. V lost 6 bases to trimming and J lost 2 bases; unmatched junction nucleotides: 7. The sequenced part of the CDR3 DNA is TGTGCTAGTGGGGGGGGGAGCGGGGCCTACAATGAG. This sequence encodes CASGGGSGAYNE. The CDR3, in full, reads CASGGGSGAYNEQFF.

Of note for this clone: The read stops 3 residues short of the end of the CDR3; the missing end is completed from the germline J gene. The gene calls are TRBV30 and TRBJ1-1, with D unresolved. CDR1 GTSNPN and CDR2 SVGIG come from the germline V gene (reference sequence). This CDR3 is built from 14 residues. Partial CDR3 DNA: TGTGCCTGGAGTGTAGCCGAGCGGGAAGAGACC. Translated, it gives CAWSVAEREET. The whole CDR3 protein reads CAWSVAEREETAFF. Complete variable domain (other parts from reference TRBV30 and TRBJ1-1): SQTIHQWPATLVQPVGSPLSLECTVEGTSNPNLYWYRQAAGRGLQLLFYSVGIGQISSEVPQNLSASRPQDRQFILSSKKLLLSDSGFYLCAWSVAEREETAFFGQGTRLTVV.

A note on this clone: The read falls 3 residues short of the CDR3 end, and the missing part is taken from the germline J gene. The V and J genes are TRBV7-2 and TRBJ1-1, with 9 nucleotides matching TRBD1. Germline CDR1 SGHTA, CDR2 FQGNSA. The CDR3 runs to 14 residues. With V trimmed by 5 bases and J by 4 bases, 5 bases remained unmatched. The part of the CDR3 DNA that was read is TGTGCCAGCAGCCTATGGACAGGGGCCACTGAA. This codes for CASSLWTGATE. The whole CDR3 region reads CASSLWTGATEAFF.

Concerning this clone: Read coverage stops 3 residues before the CDR3 terminus; the germline J gene supplies the remainder. V gene TRBV2 combines with J gene TRBJ1-2, with 7 positions matching TRBD1. This CDR3 has 14 amino acids. J was trimmed by 3 bases and V by 6 bases; bases with no gene match: 7. The germline CDR1 and CDR2 sequences are SNHLY and FYNNEI. The CDR3 bases that were read are TGTGCCAGCAGAGAGCGTACAGGGGACTATGGC. Its translation is CASRERTGDYG. The whole CDR3 protein is CASRERTGDYGYTF.

As to this clone: The read is 3 residues too short to cover the CDR3 end, so that end is filled in from the germline J gene. This chain uses TRBV7-2 with TRBJ2-1; D is uncertain. The germline CDR1 and CDR2 sequences are SGHTA and FQGNSA. The germline V and J ends were trimmed by 5 bases and 2 bases, with 4 bases remaining between them. The CDR3 totals 12 residues. The CDR3 is CASSLPYNEQFF. The part of the CDR3 DNA that was read is TGTGCCAGCAGCCTCCCCTACAATGAG.

On this clone itself: The read terminates 3 residues before the CDR3 end, so the remaining end is supplied by the germline J gene. This sequence joins TRBV7-9 and TRBJ2-2; 9 bases line up with TRBD1. Germline V CDR1 and CDR2: SEHNR, FQNEAQ (reference sequence). This CDR3 is built from 14 residues. The CDR3 loop is CASSLRTGDEKLFF. CDR3 DNA (partial): TGTGCCAGCAGCTTAAGGACAGGGGATGAAAAG.

Comment on this clone: The read comes to an end 3 residues before the CDR3 does, leaving the germline J gene to fill in the end. The gene calls are TRBV5-4 and TRBJ1-4; D possibly corresponds to TRBD1 (5 bases). Germline loops: CDR1 SGHNT, CDR2 YYREEE (reference sequence). V was cut by 3 bases and J by 0 bases, with 12 bases left in between. The CDR3 runs to 16 residues. This CDR3 is CASSSPGGATNEKLFF. The sequenced part of the CDR3 DNA is TGTGCCAGCAGCTCCCCCGGGGGGGCAACTAATGAAAAA.

About this clone: The missing CDR3 end, 3 residues past where the read stops, is filled in from the germline J gene. The chain joins TRBV6-4 to TRBJ1-2; D call uncertain. From germline, CDR1 is MRHNA and CDR2 SNTAGT. The CDR3 runs to 13 residues. Incomplete CDR3 DNA: TGTGCCAGCAGTGACAAGGCAGAAGGGGGC. Encoded protein: CASSDKAEGG. The complete CDR3 reads CASSDKAEGGYTF.

A note on this clone: The missing CDR3 end, 3 residues past where the read stops, is filled in from the germline J gene. The chain has TRBV10-2 and TRBJ1-1, with 9 bases lining up with TRBD1. In germline, CDR1 is WSHSY, CDR2 SAAADI. The length of the CDR3 is 13 residues. The V and J ends lost 8 bases and 4 bases, in that order; junction bases with no gene match: 5. The CDR3 is CASLQGAGTEAFF. Incomplete CDR3 DNA: TGCGCCAGCTTACAGGGGGCCGGCACTGAA.

Turning to this clone: Sequencing ends 3 residues short of the CDR3 end; the germline J gene provides the rest. This rearrangement joins TRBV5-4 to TRBJ2-1; 7 positions agree with TRBD1. Germline trimming cut 4 bases from V and 6 bases from J; bases unmatched to any gene: 4. This CDR3 comprises 13 residues. Germline V gene lookup returns CDR1 SGHNT and CDR2 YYREEE (reference sequence). Here the CDR3 reads CASSMDRSNEQFF. The CDR3 DNA, read in part, is TGTGCCAGCAGCATGGACAGGAGCAATGAG.